The 12 T cell receptor beta chains presented below share a single source sample, sequenced in a study of blood T cell repertoires in COVID-19 (TCRdb year 2020). Library generation was performed with the immunoSEQ multiplex PCR assay. The clones in this table, taken by TCRdb from immuneACCESS, are in-frame only. Not every clone is retained; where verified, under half of the shortfall comes from an unresolved V gene, and the cause of the rest is unknown. Here the sample has about 62,000 clones; around 85% occur a single time. The top ten hold roughly 22% of the sample. The sequencing input was peripheral blood. The source of these receptors is a woman older than 75 with active or convalescent COVID-19.

The chain combines TRBV6-2 or TRBV6-3 with TRBJ1-2, with a possible D match to TRBD1 (6 bases). The germline V and J ends were trimmed by 6 bases and 2 bases, with 16 bases remaining between them. Germline V gene data show CDR1 as MNHEY and CDR2 as SVGEGT. The CDR3 extends over 15 amino acids. DNA for the CDR3: TGTGCCAGCAGCGGACAAGCCAGGGGAAACTATGGCTACACCTTC. It specifies CASSGQARGNYGYTF.

The V call is TRBV5-1, the J call TRBJ1-5; D possibly corresponds to TRBD1 (5 bases). This CDR3 is built from 13 residues. Germline V gene data show CDR1 as SGHRS and CDR2 as YFSETQ. Between the trimmed V and J ends, which lost 2 bases and 8 bases, there was a span of 11 bases. CDR3 sequence: CASSFSGVEPQHF. CDR3 sequence (DNA): TGCGCCAGCAGCTTTTCGGGGGTTGAGCCCCAGCATTTT.

The table lists this clone with a few counts. This chain links TRBV6-5 with TRBJ2-5; TRBD1 matches at 7 bases. Germline CDR1 and CDR2: MNHEY and SVGAGI. Trimming cost V 5 bases and J 7 bases; bases outside gene matches: 10. The CDR3 contains 14 residues. This CDR3 reads CASSNRQGSGTQYF. The CDR3 DNA reads TGTGCCAGCAGTAACCGACAGGGCTCCGGGACCCAGTACTTC.

This chain uses TRBV5-4 with TRBJ2-3, with 12 bases fitting TRBD2. The CDR3 runs to 15 residues. CDR1 is SGHNT, CDR2 YYREEE, per germline (reference sequence). J was trimmed by 6 bases and V by 4 bases; bases with no gene match: 6. This CDR3 reads CASSLAGGPRDTQYF. DNA for the CDR3: TGTGCCAGCAGCCTAGCGGGGGGGCCAAGGGATACGCAGTATTTT.

The chain uses TRBV2 and TRBJ1-5; D gene uncertain. Germline-derived CDR1 and CDR2 are SNHLY and FYNNEI. The CDR3 runs to 14 residues. Trimming stripped 2 bases from V and 6 bases from J, with 11 bases between. The CDR3 nucleotides read TGTGCCAGCAGTGAACCTCCATCGGGTCAGCCCCAGCATTTT. Translated, it gives CASSEPPSGQPQHF.

This clone was seen just once. This chain connects TRBV27 to TRBJ2-2, with 9 bases that match TRBD2. V lost 8 bases to trimming and J lost 4 bases; unmatched junction nucleotides: 8. The CDR3 covers 15 residues. Germline values: CDR1 MNHEY, CDR2 SMNVEV (reference sequence). CDR3 in amino acids: CASRRTSATTGELFF. The CDR3 DNA reads as TGTGCCAGCCGGAGGACTAGCGCTACCACCGGGGAGCTGTTTTTT.

The V call is TRBV3-1 (or the pseudogene TRBV3-2), the J call TRBJ1-3, with D maybe TRBD1 (5 bases). The CDR3 consists of 16 residues. Per germline, CDR1 LGHDT and CDR2 YNNKEL (reference sequence). The germline V and J ends were trimmed by 3 bases and 3 bases, with 15 bases remaining between them. CDR3 region: CASSHLVGGSGNTIYF. The CDR3 DNA is TGTGCCAGCAGCCACTTGGTCGGGGGGAGTGGAAACACCATATATTTT.

The chain links TRBV6-2 or TRBV6-3 to TRBJ1-4; tentative D call: TRBD1 (5 bases). V lost 6 bases and J 10 bases, leaving 18 bases between the germline ends. Germline CDR1 is MNHEY and CDR2 is SVGEGT. CDR3 size: 14 residues. The CDR3, as DNA: TGTGCCAGCAGCCACGGGGGGGGTGTTGGAAAACTGTTTTTT. Its translation: CASSHGGGVGKLFF.

As for this clone: This could be a read error, since a much larger clone is one nucleotide away. This specimen includes other DNA sequences encoding the same CDR3. The rearrangement links TRBV10-3 to TRBJ2-7; 10 positions match TRBD2. Germline V gene sequence: CDR1 ENHRY, CDR2 SYGVKD. The CDR3 is made up of 14 amino acids. Written as DNA, the CDR3 is TGTGCCATCAGTGTAAGAGCGGGGGGGCACGAGCAATACTTC. Encoded protein: CAISVRAGGHEQYF.

Concerning this clone itself: Other DNA sequences in this specimen translate into the identical CDR3. The chain couples TRBV5-1 to TRBJ2-2, with 11 bases aligning to TRBD1. CDR3 length: 14 residues. V lost 3 bases to trimming and J lost 7 bases; unmatched junction nucleotides: 2. Germline V CDR1 and CDR2: SGHRS, YFSETQ. CDR3 amino acids: CASSWGQGGGELFF. DNA of the CDR3: TGCGCCAGCAGCTGGGGACAGGGGGGCGGGGAGCTGTTTTTT.

The chain recombines TRBV5-1 with TRBJ1-1, with 8 nucleotides matching TRBD1. Germline trimming cut 0 bases from V and 3 bases from J; bases unmatched to any gene: 4. Germline CDR1 SGHRS, CDR2 YFSETQ. The CDR3 contains 15 residues. In nucleotides, the CDR3 is TGCGCCAGCAGCTTGGAGGGACAGGATTACACTGAAGCTTTCTTT. Translated: CASSLEGQDYTEAFF.

CDR3 coding DNA: TGTGCCAGCAGTTACAGCGCCCGGCCTGGAAACACCATATATTTT. It is translated as CASSYSARPGNTIYF. This chain joins TRBV6-5 and TRBJ1-3, with no clear D. Germline V CDR1 and CDR2: MNHEY, SVGAGI. The CDR3 sequence is 15 residues long. Trimming pared 2 bases from V and 2 bases from J, leaving 10 bases between.